The T cell receptor (beta chain) under discussion was sequenced for a study of identical twins. General observations from the study: Twin sharing of out-of-frame TCR alpha was underestimated by models in monozygotic pairs. Zero-insertion analyses might be partly confounded by invariant T cells like MAIT and iNKT. Insertions were reduced in abundant cord blood beta clonotypes but not in memory repertoires.

Trimming removed 1 base from V and 6 bases from J; junction bases left unmatched: 6. CDR1 is SGHVS, CDR2 FNYEAQ, per germline. This CDR3 has 15 residues. A single record per CDR3 protein comes from TCRdb applying MiXCR to the 5' RACE reads. This table holds around 250,000 distinct CDR3 sequences, roughly an eighth found once. This clonotype was seen repeatedly, ten times or more. Its antigen is currently unknown. This sample also belongs to another study, concerning yellow fever vaccine responses in identical twins.

Sequenced sample: memory (CD45RO+) T cells sorted from blood. The chain links TRBV7-6 to TRBJ2-3, with 8 nucleotides matching TRBD2. The source is a woman in her late teens or twenties in good health. The CDR3 loop is CASSLGGSGADTQYF. The CDR3 coding sequence is TGTGCCAGCAGCTTAGGAGGTAGCGGGGCGGATACGCAGTATTTT.